A selection of T cell receptor beta chains follows, all from one sample in a study of blood T cell repertoires in COVID-19. Data came from immunoSEQ multiplex PCR; TCRdb stores just in-frame clones and leaves some out. The repertoire has under 150,000 clones, over 70% of them found once; the top ten carry roughly 4.3%. The sample consisted of PBMCs or T cells enriched from blood (not recorded which). All receptors derive from a middle-aged man in a cohort exposed to, infected with or recovered from COVID-19 (not recorded which). Each CDR3 is given with its conserved first and last residue. D genes are given only for firm matches. Clone size, where shown, is once, few, many, or a class for clones that have expanded.

cdr3_aa,cdr3_nt,d_call,clone_size,v_call,j_call
CASSETPGAEAFF,TGTGCCAGCAGCGAAACCCCAGGGGCTGAAGCTTTCTTT,-,-,TRBV7-6,TRBJ1-1
CASSLGQMNTEAFF,TGTGCCAGCAGCTTAGGCCAGATGAACACTGAAGCTTTCTTT,-,-,TRBV7-9,TRBJ1-1
CASSRLQETQYF,TGTGCCAGCAGCCGTCTCCAAGAGACCCAGTACTTC,-,-,TRBV5-5,TRBJ2-5
CAWSLLAGGSGYTF,TGTGCCTGGAGTCTTCTTGCAGGGGGCTCTGGCTACACCTTC,TRBD1,-,TRBV30,TRBJ1-2
CASSVGTGIGGYTF,TGTGCCAGCAGTGTCGGGACAGGGATAGGTGGCTACACCTTC,TRBD1,-,TRBV25-1,TRBJ1-2
CASSQGQGAGAFF,TGCGCCAGCAGCCAGGGACAGGGGGCAGGGGCTTTCTTT,TRBD1,-,TRBV5-1,TRBJ1-1
CAWSVPDRAGQPQHF,TGTGCCTGGAGTGTACCCGACAGGGCTGGACAGCCCCAGCATTTT,TRBD1,-,TRBV30,TRBJ1-5
CASSLQGPEQYF,TGTGCCAGCAGCTTACAGGGGCCCGAGCAGTACTTC,-,-,TRBV7-8,TRBJ2-7
CASSLAQGSYGYTF,TGCGCCAGCAGCTTGGCACAGGGAAGCTATGGCTACACCTTC,-,-,TRBV5-1,TRBJ1-2
CSVKQGSSGNTIYF,TGCAGCGTCAAACAGGGGAGCTCTGGAAACACCATATATTTT,TRBD1,many,TRBV29-1,TRBJ1-3
CASSPRGLSYEQYF,TGTGCCAGCAGCCCCAGGGGTCTCTCCTACGAGCAGTACTTC,-,-,TRBV11-2,TRBJ2-7
CAILTPGQPNEKLFF,TGTGCCATCCTGACCCCGGGACAACCGAATGAAAAACTGTTTTTT,-,-,TRBV10-3,TRBJ1-4
CASRRQGISYEQYF,TGTGCCAGCAGACGACAGGGGATTAGCTACGAGCAGTACTTC,TRBD1,-,TRBV28,TRBJ2-7
CSVGGVNTEAFF,TGCAGCGTTGGGGGGGTGAACACTGAAGCTTTCTTT,-,-,TRBV29-1,TRBJ1-1
CASTQDRTGEQYF,TGTGCCAGCACCCAGGACAGGACGGGGGAGCAGTACTTC,TRBD1,few,TRBV5-4,TRBJ2-7
CASSLAGRGQETQYF,TGTGCCAGCAGCTTGGCCGGGAGGGGGCAAGAGACCCAGTACTTC,TRBD2,-,TRBV7-2,TRBJ2-5
CASSDGGGAGKTQYF,TGTGCCAGCAGCGACGGAGGAGGGGCGGGAAAGACCCAGTACTTC,-,-,TRBV9,TRBJ2-5
CASSLRVPGELFF,TGTGCCAGCAGCCTTCGAGTCCCCGGGGAGCTGTTTTTT,-,-,TRBV3-1/TRBV3-2,TRBJ2-2
CASSIRDTNYGYTF,TGTGCCAGTAGTATAAGGGACACAAACTATGGCTACACCTTC,-,-,TRBV19,TRBJ1-2
CASSLRRGEKLFF,TGTGCCAGCAGTTTAAGGAGAGGTGAAAAACTGTTTTTT,-,-,TRBV28,TRBJ1-4
CASSKGLGGYF,TGTGCCAGCAGCAAGGGACTAGGCGGATACTTC,TRBD2,many,TRBV12-3/TRBV12-4,TRBJ2-7
CASRPTSGSYEQYF,TGCGCCAGCAGGCCAACTAGCGGCTCCTACGAGCAGTACTTC,TRBD2,-,TRBV4-1,TRBJ2-7
CASSIRQGSYEQYF,TGCGCCAGCAGCATAAGACAGGGGTCCTACGAGCAGTACTTC,TRBD1,-,TRBV5-1,TRBJ2-7
CASREGQNNYGYTF,TGCGCCAGCAGGGAGGGGCAAAATAACTATGGCTACACCTTC,-,-,TRBV10-2,TRBJ1-2
CASSQFAGSREPSGYTF,TGTGCCAGCAGCCAATTTGCAGGCTCGAGGGAACCCTCCGGCTACACCTTC,-,-,TRBV4-2,TRBJ1-2
CASSSPQGAPNTGELFF,TGTGCCAGCAGTTCCCCCCAGGGGGCGCCGAACACCGGGGAGCTGTTTTTT,TRBD1,-,TRBV7-2,TRBJ2-2
CASSSGQGAGANVLTF,TGTGCCAGCAGCTCAGGACAGGGGGCTGGGGCCAACGTCCTGACTTTC,TRBD1,-,TRBV7-2,TRBJ2-6
CASSGRDRFYF,TGTGCCAGCAGTGGCCGGGACAGATTCTACTTC,TRBD1,-,TRBV12-3/TRBV12-4,TRBJ2-5
CASSPSGTGETEAFF,TGTGCCAGCAGTCCCTCAGGGACAGGGGAAACTGAAGCTTTCTTT,TRBD1,-,TRBV6-2/TRBV6-3,TRBJ1-1
CASRRGTNTGELFF,TGTGCCAGCAGAAGAGGGACGAACACCGGGGAGCTGTTTTTT,-,-,TRBV6-5,TRBJ2-2
CASSWGTGDEQFF,TGTGCCAGCAGCTGGGGGACAGGGGATGAGCAGTTCTTC,TRBD1,-,TRBV5-4,TRBJ2-1
CASSGLAGGLGDTQYF,TGTGCCAGCAGCGGACTAGCGGGGGGGCTTGGAGATACGCAGTATTTT,TRBD2,-,TRBV5-4,TRBJ2-3
CASSQVGRARPEAFF,TGTGCCAGCAGCCAAGTAGGGAGGGCCCGGCCTGAAGCTTTCTTT,-,-,TRBV3-1/TRBV3-2,TRBJ1-1
CASSESGGSYNEQFF,TGTGCCAGCAGTGAGTCGGGGGGATCCTACAATGAGCAGTTCTTC,TRBD2,-,TRBV25-1,TRBJ2-1
CASSLSWLAGGEQYF,TGTGCCAGCAGTTTATCCTGGCTAGCGGGAGGCGAGCAGTACTTC,TRBD2,-,TRBV27,TRBJ2-7
CATSDPGVADTQYF,TGTGCCACCAGTGATCCAGGGGTGGCAGATACGCAGTATTTT,-,-,TRBV24-1,TRBJ2-3
CATRRDRVGEAFF,TGTGCCACCAGGAGAGACAGGGTTGGTGAAGCTTTCTTT,TRBD1,-,TRBV24-1,TRBJ1-1
CASSGGFTDTQYF,TGTGCCAGCTCGGGGGGGTTCACAGATACGCAGTATTTT,TRBD2,-,TRBV5-8,TRBJ2-3
CASSFRTGGSYEQYF,TGCGCCAGCAGCTTTCGGACAGGAGGCTCCTACGAGCAGTACTTC,TRBD1,-,TRBV5-1,TRBJ2-7
CASSSSTSRGTQYF,TGTGCCAGCAGTTCCTCGACTAGTCGTGGGACCCAGTACTTC,-,few,TRBV6-2/TRBV6-3,TRBJ2-5
CARGTPDNTEAFF,TGCGCCAGGGGGACACCCGATAACACTGAAGCTTTCTTT,-,-,TRBV5-1,TRBJ1-1
CAIKGGRATDTQYF,TGTGCGATCAAGGGCGGGAGAGCCACAGATACGCAGTATTTT,TRBD2,-,TRBV10-3,TRBJ2-3
CASTPGMNTEAFF,TGTGCCAGTACCCCAGGGATGAACACTGAAGCTTTCTTT,-,-,TRBV19,TRBJ1-1
CASSIVPAGGGLFF,TGTGCCAGTAGTATAGTCCCAGCGGGAGGAGGACTGTTTTTT,TRBD2,-,TRBV19,TRBJ2-2
CASTRRTLNTEAFF,TGTGCCAGCACCCGCCGGACATTGAACACTGAAGCTTTCTTT,-,-,TRBV5-6,TRBJ1-1
CSVEDRPTGGTYGYTF,TGCAGCGTTGAAGACAGGCCGACAGGGGGCACTTATGGCTACACCTTC,TRBD1,-,TRBV29-1,TRBJ1-2
CASSFGYNQPQHF,TGTGCCAGCAGTTTCGGGTACAATCAGCCCCAGCATTTT,-,-,TRBV12-3/TRBV12-4,TRBJ1-5
CASNPGGSEQYF,TGTGCCAGCAACCCAGGGGGCTCCGAGCAGTACTTC,TRBD1,-,TRBV6-2/TRBV6-3,TRBJ2-7
CASSYGLAGGAYEQYF,TGTGCCAGCAGCTACGGACTAGCGGGAGGCGCCTACGAGCAGTACTTC,TRBD2,-,TRBV7-8,TRBJ2-7
CASSQETGWNTEAFF,TGTGCCAGCAGCCAAGAGACAGGGTGGAACACTGAAGCTTTCTTT,TRBD1,-,TRBV14,TRBJ1-1
CATSASGGADTQYF,TGTGCCACCAGTGCTAGCGGGGGTGCAGATACGCAGTATTTT,TRBD2,-,TRBV24-1,TRBJ2-3
CASTPGGADTGELFF,TGTGCCAGCACCCCGGGGGGGGCGGACACCGGGGAGCTGTTTTTT,TRBD2,-,TRBV27,TRBJ2-2
CASSYSTYEQYF,TGTGCCAGCAGCTACTCAACCTACGAGCAGTACTTC,-,many,TRBV7-9,TRBJ2-7
CASSLEIQTGIEQYF,TGCGCCAGCAGCTTGGAAATTCAGACAGGGATTGAGCAGTACTTC,TRBD1,-,TRBV5-1,TRBJ2-7
CASSEPGQGPYEQYF,TGTGCCAGCAGCGAACCGGGACAGGGTCCCTACGAGCAGTACTTC,TRBD1,-,TRBV5-6,TRBJ2-7
CASGSGVWTGELFF,TGTGCCAGCGGGTCGGGAGTTTGGACCGGGGAGCTGTTTTTT,-,-,TRBV6-5,TRBJ2-2
CATSDFAGDEQFF,TGTGCCACCAGTGATTTCGCGGGGGATGAGCAGTTCTTC,TRBD2,-,TRBV24-1,TRBJ2-1
CASRSGGEGGYTF,TGTGCCAGCCGATCGGGGGGGGAAGGCGGCTACACCTTC,-,-,TRBV27,TRBJ1-2
CSAYSSYNSPLHF,TGCAGCGCTTATAGCTCCTATAATTCACCCCTCCACTTT,-,-,TRBV29-1,TRBJ1-6
CASSTAQGANSPLHF,TGTGCCAGTAGTACAGCTCAGGGGGCGAATTCACCCCTCCACTTT,TRBD1,-,TRBV19,TRBJ1-6